Below, 2 T cell receptor beta chains from the same sample are listed, as sequenced in a study of blood T cell repertoires in COVID-19 (dated by TCRdb to about 2020). Library prep was done by the immunoSEQ multiplex PCR assay. Sourced from immuneACCESS, this table was stored by TCRdb with only in-frame sequences that have V and J called. A share of the clones is absent; for the studies checked, an unresolved V gene accounts for under half, and the remainder has no known explanation. Across this sample there are approximately 99,000 clones, with around 84% seen only once. 10% to 15% of the sample comes from the top ten. The sequenced sample was peripheral blood. The receptors here all came from an older woman in a cohort sampled during active or convalescent COVID-19.

The genes are TRBV19 and TRBJ1-1; possibly TRBD1 for D (5 bases). CDR3 size: 14 residues. Trimming left V 2 bases short and J 5 bases short, with 12 bases between. Germline V gene lookup returns CDR1 LNHDA and CDR2 SQIVND (reference sequence). The DNA of the CDR3 is TGTGCCAGTAGTATATTGCAGGGTAGGACTGAAGCTTTCTTT. This gives the protein CASSILQGRTEAFF.

V is TRBV18 and J is TRBJ1-2, with 10 bases lining up with TRBD1. Per germline, CDR1 KGHSH and CDR2 LQKENI. J gave up 5 bases and V 1 base, and 4 bases lay outside the gene matches. The CDR3 covers 15 residues. The CDR3 sequence is CASSPRQGARYGYTF. Written as DNA, the CDR3 is TGTGCCAGCTCACCACGACAGGGGGCTAGATATGGCTACACCTTC. The entire variable domain, with the rest obtained from reference TRBV18 and TRBJ1-2, is as follows: NAGVMQNPRHLVRRRGQEARLRCSPMKGHSHVYWYRQLPEEGLKFMVYLQKENIIDESGMPKERFSAEFPKEGPSILRIQQVVRGDSAAYFCASSPRQGARYGYTFGSGTRLTVV.